This T cell receptor (beta chain) was sequenced for a study of blood T cell repertoires in COVID-19. V lost 3 bases and J lost 7, with 12 bases in between. CDR1 and CDR2 from the germline V gene are MNHEY and SMNVEV (reference sequence). The CDR3 consists of 13 residues. Authors' methods: The authors estimated nucleated cell counts from reference gene primer amplification. Assay used: immunoSEQ multiplex PCR; TCRdb lists only in-frame clones, some missing. V and J calls and clone size are copied from that table; D and trimming were computed from the DNA. The sample lists 65,000 to 80,000 clones, approximately 84% occurring once.

Material for sequencing was peripheral blood. The TCR originated in a human donor in a cohort sampled during active COVID-19. The chain uses TRBV27 and TRBJ1-1; possible D gene TRBD1, 5 bases. CDR3 residues: CASSFMGPREAFF. DNA for the CDR3: TGTGCCAGCAGTTTCATGGGGCCCCGTGAAGCTTTCTTT.